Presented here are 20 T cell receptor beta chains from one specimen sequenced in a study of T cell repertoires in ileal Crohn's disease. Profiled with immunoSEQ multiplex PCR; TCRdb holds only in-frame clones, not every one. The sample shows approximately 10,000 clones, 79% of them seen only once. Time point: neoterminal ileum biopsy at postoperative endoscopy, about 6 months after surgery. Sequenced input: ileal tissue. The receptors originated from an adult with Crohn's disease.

CDR3 nucleotide sequence: TGTGCCAGCAGCTCCTTGACAGGGAGACATCAGCCCCAGCATTTT. Amino acid sequence: CASSSLTGRHQPQHF. V gene TRBV5-6 combines with J gene TRBJ1-5; TRBD1 agrees at 7 bases. Trimming removed 3 bases from V and 5 bases from J; junction bases left unmatched: 8. There are 15 residues in the CDR3. CDR1 is SGHDT, CDR2 YYEEEE, per germline.

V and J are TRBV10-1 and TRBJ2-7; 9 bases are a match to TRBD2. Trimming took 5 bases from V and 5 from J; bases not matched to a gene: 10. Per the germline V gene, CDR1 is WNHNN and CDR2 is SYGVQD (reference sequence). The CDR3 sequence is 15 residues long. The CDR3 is CASSPLGTSIDEQYF. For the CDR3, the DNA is TGCGCCAGCAGTCCTCTTGGGACTAGCATCGACGAGCAGTACTTC.

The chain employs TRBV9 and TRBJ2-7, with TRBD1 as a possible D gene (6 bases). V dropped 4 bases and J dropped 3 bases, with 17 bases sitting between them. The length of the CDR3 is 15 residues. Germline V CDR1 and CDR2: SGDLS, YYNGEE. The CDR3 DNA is TGTGCCAGCAGCCCATCACCGGGACATCACTACGAGCAGTACTTC. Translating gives CASSPSPGHHYEQYF.

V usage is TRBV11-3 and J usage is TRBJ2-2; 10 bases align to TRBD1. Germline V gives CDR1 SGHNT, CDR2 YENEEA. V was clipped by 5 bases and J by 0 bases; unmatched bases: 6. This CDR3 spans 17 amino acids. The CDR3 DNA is TGTGCCAGCAGCCCCAGACAGGGGGCGACGAACACCGGGGAGCTGTTTTTT. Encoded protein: CASSPRQGATNTGELFF.

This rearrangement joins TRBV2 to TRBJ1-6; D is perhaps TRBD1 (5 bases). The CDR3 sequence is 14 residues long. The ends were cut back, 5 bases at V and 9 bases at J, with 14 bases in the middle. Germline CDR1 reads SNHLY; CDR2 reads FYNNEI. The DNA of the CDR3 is TGTGCCAGCAGTTATCAGGGCTTCGGTTCACCCCTCCACTTT. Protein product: CASSYQGFGSPLHF.

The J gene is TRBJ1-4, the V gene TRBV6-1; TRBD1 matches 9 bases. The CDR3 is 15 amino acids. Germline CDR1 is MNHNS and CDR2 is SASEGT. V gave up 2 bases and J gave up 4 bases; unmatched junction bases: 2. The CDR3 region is CASSELDRGNEKLFF. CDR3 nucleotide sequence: TGTGCCAGCAGTGAACTGGACAGGGGTAATGAAAAACTGTTTTTT.

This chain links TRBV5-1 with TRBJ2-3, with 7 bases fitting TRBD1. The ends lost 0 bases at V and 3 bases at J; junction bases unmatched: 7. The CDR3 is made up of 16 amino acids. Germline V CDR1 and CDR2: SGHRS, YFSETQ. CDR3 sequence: CASSLGPAGGTDTQYF. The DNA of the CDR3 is TGCGCCAGCAGCTTGGGTCCCGCAGGGGGAACAGATACGCAGTATTTT.

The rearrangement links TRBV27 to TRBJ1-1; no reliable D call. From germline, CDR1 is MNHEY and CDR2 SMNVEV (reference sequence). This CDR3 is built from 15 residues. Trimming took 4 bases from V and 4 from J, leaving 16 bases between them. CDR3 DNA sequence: TGTGCCAGCAGTTCTTTAGGAGTGGAGGGCACTGAAGCTTTCTTT. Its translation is CASSSLGVEGTEAFF.

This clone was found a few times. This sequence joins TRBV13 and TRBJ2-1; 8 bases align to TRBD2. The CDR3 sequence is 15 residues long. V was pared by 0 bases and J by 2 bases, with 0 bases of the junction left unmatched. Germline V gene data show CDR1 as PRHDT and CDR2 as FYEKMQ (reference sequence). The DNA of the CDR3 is TGTGCCAGCAGCTTAGGTAGCGGGACCTACAATGAGCAGTTCTTC. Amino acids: CASSLGSGTYNEQFF.

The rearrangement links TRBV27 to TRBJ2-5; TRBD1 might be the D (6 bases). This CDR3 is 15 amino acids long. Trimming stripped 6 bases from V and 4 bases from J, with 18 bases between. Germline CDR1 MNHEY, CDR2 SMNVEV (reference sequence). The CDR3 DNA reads TGTGCCAGCAGGCCCAACAGGGTACGTGGAGAGACCCAGTACTTC. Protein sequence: CASRPNRVRGETQYF.

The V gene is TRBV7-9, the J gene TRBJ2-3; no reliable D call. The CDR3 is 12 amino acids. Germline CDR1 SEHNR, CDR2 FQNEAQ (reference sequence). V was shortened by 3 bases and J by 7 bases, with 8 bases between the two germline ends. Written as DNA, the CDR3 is TGTGCCAGCAGCTTTCCTCTAAATACGCAGTATTTT. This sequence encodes CASSFPLNTQYF.

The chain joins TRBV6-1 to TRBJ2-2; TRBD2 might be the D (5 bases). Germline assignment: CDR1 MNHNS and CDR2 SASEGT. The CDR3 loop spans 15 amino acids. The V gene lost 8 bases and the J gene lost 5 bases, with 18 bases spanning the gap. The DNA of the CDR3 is TGTGCCAGCGGAGGAGCTATCCTAAAAACCGGGGAGCTGTTTTTT. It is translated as CASGGAILKTGELFF.

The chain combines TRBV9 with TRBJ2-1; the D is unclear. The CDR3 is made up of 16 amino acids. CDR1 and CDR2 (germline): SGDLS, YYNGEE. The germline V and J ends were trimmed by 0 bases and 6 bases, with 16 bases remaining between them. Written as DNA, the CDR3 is TGTGCCAGCAGCGTAGATCTAGGTGAGTTCGGCAATGAGCAGTTCTTC. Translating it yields CASSVDLGEFGNEQFF.

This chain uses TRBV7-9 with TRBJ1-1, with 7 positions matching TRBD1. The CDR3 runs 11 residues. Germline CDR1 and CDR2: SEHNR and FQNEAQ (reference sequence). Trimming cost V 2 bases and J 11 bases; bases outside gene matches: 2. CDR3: CASSLTGEAFF. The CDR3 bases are TGTGCCAGCAGCTTAACAGGGGAGGCTTTCTTT.

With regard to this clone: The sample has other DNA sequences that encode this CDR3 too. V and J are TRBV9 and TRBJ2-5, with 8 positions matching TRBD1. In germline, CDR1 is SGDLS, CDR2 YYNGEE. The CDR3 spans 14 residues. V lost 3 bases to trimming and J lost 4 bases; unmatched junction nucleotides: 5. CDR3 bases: TGTGCCAGCAGCGAGGGACAGGCTAGAGAGACCCAGTACTTC. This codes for CASSEGQARETQYF.

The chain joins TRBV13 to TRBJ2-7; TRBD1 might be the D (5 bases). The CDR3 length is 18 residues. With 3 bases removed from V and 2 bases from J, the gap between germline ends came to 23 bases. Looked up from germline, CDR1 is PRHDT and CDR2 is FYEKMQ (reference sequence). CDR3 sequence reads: CASSFLGSQGRLTYEQYF. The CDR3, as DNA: TGTGCCAGCAGCTTCTTGGGTTCCCAGGGCCGGTTGACCTACGAGCAGTACTTC.

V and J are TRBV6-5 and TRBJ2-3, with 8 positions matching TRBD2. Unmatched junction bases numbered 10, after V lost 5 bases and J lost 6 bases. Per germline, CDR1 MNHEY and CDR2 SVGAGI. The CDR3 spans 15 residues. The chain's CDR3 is CASSPSGGLSDTQYF. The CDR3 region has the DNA TGTGCCAGCAGTCCAAGCGGGGGCCTTTCCGATACGCAGTATTTT.

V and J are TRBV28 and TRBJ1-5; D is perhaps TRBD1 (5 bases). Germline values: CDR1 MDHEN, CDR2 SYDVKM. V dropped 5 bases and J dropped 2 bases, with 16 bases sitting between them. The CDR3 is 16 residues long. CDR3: CASSPRGVGGNQPQHF. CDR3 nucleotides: TGTGCCAGCAGTCCCCGGGGGGTAGGTGGCAATCAGCCCCAGCATTTT.

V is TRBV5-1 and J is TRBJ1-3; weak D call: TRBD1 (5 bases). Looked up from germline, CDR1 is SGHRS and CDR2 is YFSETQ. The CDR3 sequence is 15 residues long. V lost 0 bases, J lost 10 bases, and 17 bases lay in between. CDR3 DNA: TGCGCCAGCAGCTTGGCGGGGGTTGTCGGTCAGACCATATATTTT. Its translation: CASSLAGVVGQTIYF.

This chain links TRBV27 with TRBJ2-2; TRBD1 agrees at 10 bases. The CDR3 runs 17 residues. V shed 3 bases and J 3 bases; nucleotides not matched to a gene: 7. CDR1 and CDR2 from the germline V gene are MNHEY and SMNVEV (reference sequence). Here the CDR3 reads CASSFRLGQGYTGELFF. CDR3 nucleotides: TGTGCCAGCAGTTTTAGATTGGGACAGGGGTACACCGGGGAGCTGTTTTTT.